Each of the 28 T cell receptor beta chains below was sequenced from the same sample in a study of CD8+CD57+ T cells in acquired aplastic anemia. General observations from the study: Lower repertoire diversity than in total CD4+ and CD8+ pools was seen for CD8+CD57+ cells in patients.

Individuals selected for sequencing had exhibited CD8+CD57+ cell expansion on flow cytometry. Antigen specificity for these receptors is unknown. Using genomic DNA as the template, TCR beta VDJ and CDR3 profiling was carried out. TCRdb used MiXCR to reprocess the reads, holding one entry per CDR3 protein. The table records around 21,000 distinct CDR3 sequences, 40% of them present only once. Sequencing was done on a sample of CD8+CD57+ T cells sorted from PBMCs. The subset was: bead-enriched CD8+CD57+ effector memory T cells from SAA patients. These receptors all stem from a human donor with aplastic anemia.

On this clonotype itself: At one boundary the junction diverges from the germline segment, which might be a read error. The V and J genes are TRBV7-9 and TRBJ2-1; maybe TRBD2 (5 bases). The CDR3 contains 13 residues. Germline loops: CDR1 SEHNR, CDR2 FQNEAQ (reference sequence). Here the CDR3 DNA reads TGTGCCAGCAGTTTAGGGTCGGGGAATGAGCAGTTCTTC. Its protein product is CASSLGSGNEQFF.

The rearrangement joins TRBV12-3 or TRBV12-4 to TRBJ2-1; D ambiguous. The V end lost 3 bases, the J end lost 3 bases, and 6 bases lay between the germline ends. CDR3 length: 13 residues. This CDR3 reads CASSFPGYNEQFF. The CDR3 region has the DNA TGTGCCAGCAGTTTTCCGGGCTACAATGAGCAGTTCTTC.

This clonotype was seen more than once but under ten times. The V call is TRBV20-1, the J call TRBJ1-2; D remains unclear. CDR3 length equals 11 residues. Trimming took off 0 bases at V and 1 base at J, with 0 bases between the two ends. The germline V gene encodes CDR1 DFQATT and CDR2 SNEGSKA (reference sequence). The CDR3 is CSARDNYGYTF. DNA for the CDR3: TGCAGTGCTAGAGATAACTATGGCTACACCTTC.

The rearrangement joins TRBV7-2 to TRBJ1-6; 12 bases fit TRBD1. The germline V gene has CDR1 SGHTA and CDR2 FQGNSA. V gave up 4 bases and J gave up 9 bases; unmatched junction bases: 7. The CDR3 length is 16 residues. CDR3 nucleotide sequence: TGTGCCAGCAGCTCACGCGGGGGACAGGGGGCTTCACCCCTCCACTTT. It codes for CASSSRGGQGASPLHF.

The chain links TRBV7-2 to TRBJ2-7; no clear D gene. Germline V gene sequence: CDR1 SGHTA, CDR2 FQGNSA. This CDR3 spans 14 amino acids. Trimming shortened V by 1 base and J by 6 bases, and 13 bases separated the two germline ends. CDR3 sequence reads: CASSLGFRVGEQYF. In DNA, the CDR3 is TGTGCCAGCAGCTTAGGATTCCGCGTAGGCGAGCAGTACTTC.

This clonotype was seen at least ten times. The rearrangement joins TRBV29-1 to TRBJ1-3, with D unresolved. The CDR3 has 12 amino acids. Per germline, CDR1 SQVTM and CDR2 ANQGSEA. Trimming cost V 5 bases and J 3 bases, with 8 bases left between them. CDR3 nucleotide sequence: TGCAGCGTTCACATTAATGGAAACACCATATATTTT. Translating gives CSVHINGNTIYF.

This clonotype has at least ten counts. The rearrangement joins TRBV30 to TRBJ1-1; D is perhaps TRBD1 (5 bases). Germline lookup yields CDR1 GTSNPN and CDR2 SVGIG (reference sequence). This CDR3 has 12 residues. Trimming left V 1 base short and J 6 bases short, with 9 bases between. This CDR3 is CAWSGGTAEAFF. The CDR3 nucleotides read TGTGCCTGGAGTGGGGGGACGGCTGAAGCTTTCTTT.

This clonotype was picked up many times. The chain is built from TRBV24-1 and TRBJ1-3; D not resolved. V was cut by 9 bases and J by 8 bases, with 10 bases left in between. Germline values: CDR1 KGHDR, CDR2 SFDVKD. The CDR3 is 11 amino acids. The CDR3 sequence is CATQNKDTIYF. CDR3 coding DNA: TGTGCCACCCAGAACAAGGACACCATATATTTT.

Points on this clonotype: The junction departs from the called germline gene at one end, perhaps through a read error. The gene calls are TRBV20-1 and TRBJ1-2; D not certain. Germline V lookup: CDR1 DFQATT, CDR2 SNEGSKA (reference sequence). The CDR3 runs to 16 residues. The CDR3 is CSAREGPGRNRWGYTF. The CDR3 DNA is TGCAGTGCTCGAGAAGGGCCCGGGAGAAACCGCTGGGGCTACACCTTC.

This clonotype showed up just a few times. The J gene is TRBJ2-7, the V gene TRBV10-3, with 10 bases identical to TRBD2. CDR1 is ENHRY, CDR2 SYGVKD, per germline. V lost 10 bases, J lost 8 bases, and 5 bases stayed unmatched. CDR3 length equals 11 residues. As DNA, the CDR3 is TGTGCCACTTCTAGCGGGGGCCAGCAGTACTTC. Translating it yields CATSSGGQQYF.

The chain has TRBV2 and TRBJ2-2; D not certain. Germline CDR1 SNHLY, CDR2 FYNNEI. V lost 3 bases, J lost 0 bases, and 11 bases lay in between. This CDR3 contains 16 residues. The CDR3, as DNA: TGTGCCAGCAGTGAGAGGTGGGCAGCGAACACCGGGGAGCTGTTTTTT. Its protein is CASSERWAANTGELFF.

About this clonotype itself: This sequence may be a read error, since a much larger clone differs from it by one base. This chain uses TRBV10-3 with TRBJ2-7; 7 bases are shared with TRBD1. Unmatched junction bases numbered 6, after V lost 4 bases and J lost 3 bases. Germline loops: CDR1 ENHRY, CDR2 SYGVKD. The CDR3 is 14 residues long. This chain's CDR3 is CAISGGQSCYEQYF. CDR3 DNA: TGTGCCATCAGTGGGGGACAGTCCTGCTACGAGCAGTACTTC.

This clonotype showed up just a few times. The V and J genes are TRBV20-1 and TRBJ2-1; TRBD2 aligns across 7 bases. Germline CDR1 DFQATT, CDR2 SNEGSKA (reference sequence). CDR3 size: 18 residues. V trimming: 5 bases; J trimming: 5 bases; junction bases outside the gene matches: 21. The CDR3 region has the DNA TGCAGTGCTCTCCCCCCTAGCGGCACCCCTCGGGCCCACAATGAGCAGTTCTTC. Protein sequence: CSALPPSGTPRAHNEQFF.

This clonotype was observed a few times. This sequence joins TRBV12-3 or TRBV12-4 and TRBJ2-6; D is unresolved. V lost 6 bases and J 1 base, leaving 4 bases between the germline ends. The CDR3 is 13 amino acids. CDR3 sequence reads: CASRGSGANVLTF. The CDR3 DNA follows: TGTGCCAGCAGGGGATCTGGGGCCAACGTCCTGACTTTC.

The chain uses TRBV20-1 and TRBJ1-2, with no clear D. V lost 1 base and J lost 0, with 15 bases in between. This CDR3 is built from 16 residues. Germline assignment: CDR1 DFQATT and CDR2 SNEGSKA (reference sequence). The CDR3, as DNA: TGCAGTGCTAGAGGGTTAGCAAAGGAAGCTAACTATGGCTACACCTTC. It translates to CSARGLAKEANYGYTF.

The chain employs TRBV10-3 and TRBJ2-5; 11 positions match TRBD2. After removal of 2 bases from V and 4 bases from J, the junction contained 0 bases not matched to a gene. Germline V gene sequence: CDR1 ENHRY, CDR2 SYGVKD. The CDR3 is 14 amino acids. This chain's CDR3 is CAISEGTSGETQYF. CDR3 nucleotide sequence: TGTGCCATCAGTGAGGGGACTAGCGGAGAGACCCAGTACTTC.

About this clonotype: A read error is possible here, since a much larger clone lies one base away. This chain connects TRBV24-1 to TRBJ2-3, with D perhaps matching TRBD2 (5 bases). V was trimmed by 3 bases and J by 4 bases, leaving 13 bases between them. Germline V gene sequence: CDR1 KGHDR, CDR2 SFDVKD. This CDR3 comprises 15 residues. CDR3 in DNA: TGTGCCACCAGTGATGGTATCGGAGGTCCAGATACGCAGTATTTT. Translated: CATSDGIGGPDTQYF.

In this sample, this clonotype is medium-sized (0.01 to 0.1%). The chain is built from TRBV15 and TRBJ1-3; D perhaps matches TRBD1 (5 bases). CDR1 and CDR2 from the germline V gene are LNHNV and YYDKDF (reference sequence). Trimming removed 0 bases from V and 1 base from J, with 7 bases in between. CDR3 length: 15 amino acids. CDR3: CATSRDRGSGNTIYF. CDR3 sequence (DNA): TGTGCCACCAGCAGAGATCGGGGGTCTGGAAACACCATATATTTT.

This clonotype came up many times. The V gene is TRBV29-1, the J gene TRBJ2-3, with a possible D match to TRBD2 (7 bases). V lost 3 bases, J lost 0 bases, and 34 bases lay in between. Germline CDR1 is SQVTM and CDR2 is ANQGSEA. The CDR3 runs to 22 residues. Here the CDR3 DNA reads TGCAGCGTTGAGTACCTCCACGAAGTAAGGGGGGGCCGCTACCTGAGCACAGATACGCAGTATTTT. Its translation is CSVEYLHEVRGGRYLSTDTQYF.

In this sample, this clonotype turned up many times. The J gene is TRBJ2-7, the V gene TRBV20-1; TRBD1 aligns across 9 bases. The trim removed 2 bases at V and 3 bases at J, leaving 17 bases unmatched. Germline V CDR1 and CDR2: DFQATT, SNEGSKA (reference sequence). The CDR3 loop spans 18 amino acids. The CDR3 region is CSARYRDRERIWDYEQYF. CDR3 DNA sequence: TGCAGTGCTAGATATCGGGACAGGGAAAGAATATGGGACTACGAGCAGTACTTC.

This rearrangement joins TRBV12-3 or TRBV12-4 to TRBJ1-4, with TRBD1 matching over 7 bases. The CDR3 has 14 residues. The V gene end was trimmed by 1 base and the J gene end by 6 bases; junction bases not matched to a gene: 2. CDR3 coding DNA: TGTGCCAGCAGTTTAGGCGGGACAGATGAAAAACTGTTTTTT. This translates into CASSLGGTDEKLFF.

The rearrangement joins TRBV10-3 to TRBJ2-3; 12 bases map to TRBD1. Germline-derived CDR1 and CDR2 are ENHRY and SYGVKD. This CDR3 is 14 amino acids long. V lost 6 bases and J lost 4; bases outside the gene matches: 2. The CDR3 region has the DNA TGTGCCATCAGCGGGACAGGGGGCGCAGATACGCAGTATTTT. It specifies CAISGTGGADTQYF.

This chain uses TRBV24-1 with TRBJ2-7; 7 bases match TRBD1. The CDR3 sequence is 15 residues long. The trim removed 0 bases at V and 10 bases at J, leaving 11 bases unmatched. Germline values: CDR1 KGHDR, CDR2 SFDVKD. The chain's CDR3 is CATSDLTGDQETQYV. As DNA, the CDR3 is TGTGCCACCAGTGATTTGACAGGGGACCAAGAGACCCAGTACGTC.

The chain uses TRBV5-1 and TRBJ1-2; D not resolved. V shed 4 bases and J shed 2 bases, with 6 bases lying between them. The CDR3 runs 12 residues. Germline CDR1 and CDR2: SGHRS and YFSETQ. The CDR3 reads CASSGRNYGYTF. The CDR3 region has the DNA TGCGCCAGCAGCGGAAGGAACTATGGCTACACCTTC.

Many counts were recorded for this clonotype. The V and J genes are TRBV20-1 and TRBJ1-6, with a tentative D call TRBD1 (6 bases). V shed 1 base and J shed 9 bases, with 16 bases lying between them. Germline lookup yields CDR1 DFQATT and CDR2 SNEGSKA (reference sequence). This CDR3 is built from 15 residues. The CDR3 spells CSARVPGRDISPLHF. CDR3 sequence (DNA): TGCAGTGCTAGAGTACCGGGCAGGGACATTTCACCCCTCCACTTT.

This sequence joins TRBV12-3 or TRBV12-4 and TRBJ2-7; 8 positions agree with TRBD1. The length of the CDR3 is 15 residues. The V and J ends lost 3 bases and 3 bases, in that order; junction bases with no gene match: 7. CDR3 sequence reads: CASSLWTGRVYEQYV. CDR3 DNA: TGTGCCAGCAGTTTGTGGACAGGGCGGGTCTACGAGCAGTACGTC.

The rearrangement links TRBV12-3 or TRBV12-4 to TRBJ2-7, with no clear D. The germline V and J ends were trimmed by 10 bases and 0 bases, with 16 bases remaining between them. CDR3 length equals 14 residues. The CDR3 nucleotides read TGTGCCACGCTGCTACTGACTCTCTCCTACGAGCAGTACTTC. Amino acids: CATLLLTLSYEQYF.

The CDR3 sequence is CASSEAGGLSDTQYF. CDR3 nucleotide sequence: TGTGCCAGCAGTGAAGCGGGGGGGCTCTCAGATACGCAGTATTTT. The chain uses TRBV28 and TRBJ2-3; 10 bases are shared with TRBD2. Losses at the gene ends were 5 bases for V and 4 bases for J; bases not matched to a gene: 6. The V gene's germline CDR1 is MDHEN and CDR2 SYDVKM. The CDR3 extends over 15 amino acids.